The 24 T cell receptor beta chains given below trace back to one sample, sequenced in a study of OX40 agonist ivuxolimab in advanced cancers. Profiling relied on immunoSEQ multiplex PCR, and the TCRdb table lists in-frame clones only, not all of them. In the table there are about 70,000 clones, just over 90% of which are singletons. This specimen consisted of CD4+ or CD8+ T cells sorted from blood, obtained in a trial of the OX40 agonist ivuxolimab. The receptors come from an adult with an advanced solid tumor such as melanoma, head and neck, liver or kidney cancer.

The chain has TRBV2 and TRBJ2-7; a weak D match, TRBD2 (6 bases). CDR3 length: 13 residues. Trimming left V 7 bases short and J 6 bases short, with 16 bases between. Germline values: CDR1 SNHLY, CDR2 FYNNEI. The CDR3 spells CASTTGAAREQYF. DNA for the CDR3: TGTGCCAGCACTACGGGAGCCGCTCGCGAGCAGTACTTC.

The chain couples TRBV28 to TRBJ2-2; D perhaps matches TRBD2 (5 bases). V was trimmed by 5 bases and J by 3 bases, leaving 16 bases between them. The CDR3 has 16 residues. Germline V gene sequence: CDR1 MDHEN, CDR2 SYDVKM. The CDR3, as DNA: TGTGCCAGCAGTCCCCTCCGGGATAGGGACACCGGGGAGCTGTTTTTT. It translates to CASSPLRDRDTGELFF.

J is TRBJ2-7 and V is TRBV18; D gene ambiguous. The CDR3 contains 13 residues. Germline V gene sequence: CDR1 KGHSH, CDR2 LQKENI. V gave up 2 bases and J gave up 5 bases, with 10 bases separating them. The CDR3 DNA reads as TGTGCCAGCTCACCAAATAGAAAGGACGAGCAGTACTTC. Translation gives CASSPNRKDEQYF. Looking up the rest from reference TRBV18 and TRBJ2-7 gives the full variable domain: NAGVMQNPRHLVRRRGQEARLRCSPMKGHSHVYWYRQLPEEGLKFMVYLQKENIIDESGMPKERFSAEFPKEGPSILRIQQVVRGDSAAYFCASSPNRKDEQYFGPGTRLTVT.

This rearrangement joins TRBV7-9 to TRBJ2-3; D is undetermined. The germline V gene encodes CDR1 SEHNR and CDR2 FQNEAQ (reference sequence). The CDR3 covers 15 residues. Trimming pared 0 bases from V and 0 bases from J, leaving 7 bases between. CDR3 loop: CASSLAAPSTDTQYF. DNA for the CDR3: TGTGCCAGCAGCTTAGCGGCACCCAGCACAGATACGCAGTATTTT. The full variable domain, in which reference TRBV7-9 and TRBJ2-3 provide the parts outside the CDR3, is DTGVSQNPRHKITKRGQNVTFRCDPISEHNRLYWYRQTLGQGPEFLTYFQNEAQLEKSRLLSDRFSAERPKGSFSTLEIQRTEQGDSAMYLCASSLAAPSTDTQYFGPGTRLTVL.

The chain recombines TRBV19 with TRBJ1-5; no reliable D call. The germline V and J ends were trimmed by 8 bases and 5 bases, with 10 bases remaining between them. Germline CDR1 and CDR2: LNHDA and SQIVND (reference sequence). This CDR3 is built from 12 residues. The CDR3 is CASGGVDQPQHF. DNA for the CDR3: TGTGCCAGTGGCGGGGTAGATCAGCCCCAGCATTTT.

CDR3 sequence reads: CSVEEGIADEQFF. DNA of the CDR3: TGCAGCGTTGAAGAAGGGATAGCCGATGAGCAGTTCTTC. The chain is built from TRBV29-1 and TRBJ2-1, with no clear D. This CDR3 is built from 13 residues. V was pared by 0 bases and J by 8 bases, with 11 bases between. The germline gives CDR1 SQVTM, CDR2 ANQGSEA.

The table lists this clone with a count of one. The V gene is TRBV5-4, the J gene TRBJ2-5, with 7 nucleotides matching TRBD2. The germline V gene has CDR1 SGHNT and CDR2 YYREEE (reference sequence). This CDR3 has 15 residues. V lost 8 bases and J lost 5; bases outside the gene matches: 15. CDR3 loop: CASSLLAAAGETQYF. DNA of the CDR3: TGTGCCAGTTCTCTTCTAGCGGCAGCTGGGGAGACCCAGTACTTC. Looking up the rest from reference TRBV5-4 and TRBJ2-5 gives the full variable domain: ETGVTQSPTHLIKTRGQQVTLRCSSQSGHNTVSWYQQALGQGPQFIFQYYREEENGRGNFPPRFSGLQFPNYSSELNVNALELDDSALYLCASSLLAAAGETQYFGPGTRLLVL.

This chain links TRBV5-6 with TRBJ1-2; D ambiguous. This CDR3 contains 13 residues. Trimming stripped 2 bases from V and 5 bases from J, with 10 bases between. Germline values: CDR1 SGHDT, CDR2 YYEEEE. In DNA, the CDR3 is TGTGCCAGCAGCTTAGAAAGGTTTTATGGCTACACCTTC. It specifies CASSLERFYGYTF.

J is TRBJ2-7 and V is TRBV7-6; D unclear. Between the trimmed V and J ends, which lost 5 bases and 1 base, there was a span of 12 bases. CDR1 and CDR2 (germline): SGHVS, FNYEAQ. This CDR3 has 14 amino acids. CDR3 sequence reads: CASSKRLLSYEQYF. As DNA, the CDR3 is TGTGCCAGCAGCAAACGGCTCCTATCCTACGAGCAGTACTTC.

The gene calls are TRBV11-2 and TRBJ2-1, with 7 bases fitting TRBD2. This CDR3 region has 15 residues. J gave up 7 bases and V 1 base, and 7 bases lay outside the gene matches. Looked up from germline, CDR1 is SGHAT and CDR2 is FQNNGV. Written as DNA, the CDR3 is TGTGCCAGCAGCTTAGGGGGAGGGCCGGGTAATGAGCAGTTCTTC. Translated, it gives CASSLGGGPGNEQFF.

The V call is TRBV14, the J call TRBJ2-1, with D tentatively TRBD1 (6 bases). Germline-derived CDR1 and CDR2 are SGHDN and FVKESK. V was cut by 5 bases and J by 0 bases, with 14 bases left in between. CDR3 size: 16 residues. DNA of the CDR3: TGTGCCAGCAGCACTAGTGGGGGCAGCTCCTACAATGAGCAGTTCTTC. Translating it yields CASSTSGGSSYNEQFF.

The chain links TRBV19 to TRBJ2-3, with no clear D. This CDR3 contains 15 residues. CDR1 is LNHDA and CDR2 is SQIVND in the germline V gene (reference sequence). The V end was cut by 4 bases, the J end by 3 bases, with 14 bases between. The CDR3 nucleotides are TGTGCCAGTAGTACCCCCCGCCCCGGGACAGATACGCAGTATTTT. This encodes CASSTPRPGTDTQYF.

This clone was counted once. Written as DNA, the CDR3 is TGTGCCAGCTCACCACAAATAACAGGGGATGGCAATCAGCCCCAGCATTTT. As protein: CASSPQITGDGNQPQHF. This rearrangement joins TRBV18 to TRBJ1-5; TRBD1 agrees at 7 bases. The CDR3 covers 17 residues. Trimming at V came to 1 base and at J to 2 bases, leaving 8 bases not matched to a gene. Germline V lookup: CDR1 KGHSH, CDR2 LQKENI.

This chain uses TRBV11-2 with TRBJ1-3, with TRBD1 matching over 7 bases. V dropped 4 bases and J dropped 4; count of bases not matched to a gene: 7. The CDR3 runs to 15 residues. Per germline, CDR1 SGHAT and CDR2 FQNNGV. Here the CDR3 DNA reads TGTGCCAGCAGCTCCCAAGGGACAGCCGGAAACACCATATATTTT. It codes for CASSSQGTAGNTIYF.

J is TRBJ2-7 and V is TRBV4-1; 12 bases map to TRBD2. Germline CDR1 is MGHRA and CDR2 is YSYEKL. This CDR3 comprises 19 residues. V lost 0 bases to trimming and J lost 4 bases; unmatched junction nucleotides: 13. CDR3 nucleotides: TGCGCCAGCAGCCAAGAGCCTCAGAGTCTAGCGGGAGGGTCATACGAGCAGTACTTC. This sequence encodes CASSQEPQSLAGGSYEQYF.

This chain joins TRBV11-3 and TRBJ2-5, with 13 bases fitting TRBD2. V lost 3 bases, J lost 3 bases, and 1 base stayed unmatched. This CDR3 comprises 15 residues. CDR1 is SGHNT, CDR2 YENEEA, per germline. CDR3 coding DNA: TGTGCCAGCAGCTTGGGGACTAGCGGGGAAGAGACCCAGTACTTC. Translating it yields CASSLGTSGEETQYF.

The chain recombines TRBV30 with TRBJ2-5; no clear D gene. The germline V and J ends were trimmed by 1 base and 2 bases, with 8 bases remaining between them. The V gene's germline CDR1 is GTSNPN and CDR2 SVGIG (reference sequence). The CDR3 length is 13 residues. CDR3 sequence reads: CAWSARVQETQYF. In DNA, the CDR3 is TGTGCCTGGAGTGCCCGGGTACAAGAGACCCAGTACTTC.

The chain employs TRBV7-3 and TRBJ2-7; D may be TRBD2 (5 bases). V lost 5 bases, J lost 0 bases, and 8 bases lay in between. The CDR3 runs to 13 residues. The germline V gene has CDR1 SGHTA and CDR2 FQGTGA. The CDR3 is CASSRGHSYEQYF. The CDR3 coding sequence is TGTGCCAGCAGCCGCGGGCACTCCTACGAGCAGTACTTC.

The chain is built from TRBV5-4 and TRBJ2-5; 7 bases fit TRBD1. Unmatched junction bases numbered 8, after V lost 4 bases and J lost 5 bases. The CDR3 is made up of 14 amino acids. Germline-derived CDR1 and CDR2 are SGHNT and YYREEE (reference sequence). Here the CDR3 reads CASSTRGMVETQYF. CDR3 DNA sequence: TGTGCCAGCAGCACCAGGGGGATGGTGGAGACCCAGTACTTC.

The chain has TRBV4-3 and TRBJ2-2; tentatively, D is TRBD1 (6 bases). This CDR3 region has 14 residues. V was trimmed by 0 bases and J by 7 bases, leaving 9 bases between them. Germline CDR1 LGHNA, CDR2 YSLEER. The CDR3 DNA follows: TGCGCCAGCAGCCAAGAAGGGGGAAGCGGGGAGCTGTTTTTT. Protein: CASSQEGGSGELFF.

Points on this clone: The junction and the germline gene differ at one end; a read error may be behind it. The rearrangement links TRBV7-7 to TRBJ2-2; D gene unclear. Germline lookup yields CDR1 SSHAT and CDR2 FNYEAQ (reference sequence). The CDR3 has 13 amino acids. The CDR3, as DNA: TGTGCTAGCAGCGCCTCTTTGGACGGGGAGCTGTTTTTT. Amino acid sequence: CASSASLDGELFF.

The V call is TRBV9, the J call TRBJ2-1; 14 nucleotides match TRBD2. The germline V gene has CDR1 SGDLS and CDR2 YYNGEE. CDR3 length: 19 residues. V was pared by 3 bases and J by 5 bases, with 13 bases of the junction left unmatched. CDR3 bases: TGTGCCAGCAGCGCTGGGACTAGCGGGAGTACCCTCAAGGACAATGAGCAGTTCTTC. This encodes CASSAGTSGSTLKDNEQFF.

CDR3 DNA sequence: TGTGCCACCAGCAGAGCCGACCGGGACAGGGCCGCGAACAATGAGCAGTTCTTC. The encoded protein is CATSRADRDRAANNEQFF. This chain links TRBV15 with TRBJ2-1; TRBD1 matches at 9 bases. The CDR3 covers 18 residues. Germline CDR1 and CDR2: LNHNV and YYDKDF (reference sequence). Losses at the gene ends were 1 base for V and 5 bases for J; bases not matched to a gene: 12.

The rearrangement uses TRBV7-2 and TRBJ2-7; 9 nucleotides line up with TRBD2. CDR3 length equals 16 residues. The V gene's germline CDR1 is SGHTA and CDR2 FQGNSA. V lost 1 base and J lost 6; bases outside the gene matches: 10. The CDR3 sequence: CASSLVAGVKGPEQYF. CDR3 DNA: TGTGCCAGCAGCTTAGTAGCGGGAGTTAAGGGACCCGAGCAGTACTTC.